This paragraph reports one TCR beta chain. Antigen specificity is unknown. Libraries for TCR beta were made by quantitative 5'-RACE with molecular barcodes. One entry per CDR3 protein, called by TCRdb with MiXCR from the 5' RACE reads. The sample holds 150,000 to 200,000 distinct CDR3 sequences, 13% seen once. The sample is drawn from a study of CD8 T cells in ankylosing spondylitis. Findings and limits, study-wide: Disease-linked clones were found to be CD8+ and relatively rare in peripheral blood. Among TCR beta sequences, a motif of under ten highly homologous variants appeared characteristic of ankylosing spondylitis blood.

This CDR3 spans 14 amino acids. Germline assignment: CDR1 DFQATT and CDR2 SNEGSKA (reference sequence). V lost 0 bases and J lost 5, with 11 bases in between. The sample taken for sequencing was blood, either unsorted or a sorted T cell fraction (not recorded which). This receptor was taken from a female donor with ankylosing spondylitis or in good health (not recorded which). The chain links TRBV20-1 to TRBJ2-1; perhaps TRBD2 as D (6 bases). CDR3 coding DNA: TGCAGTGCTAGAGACCCCATAGCGGACAATGAGCAGTTCTTC. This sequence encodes CSARDPIADNEQFF.